This T cell receptor beta chain was profiled in a study of blood T cell repertoires in COVID-19. Study-wide context: Acute and convalescent COVID-19 specimens originated in the United States, Italy and Spain. In each case, the material was cDNA or gDNA derived from T cells, B-cell-depleted T cells, or PBMCs.

How the authors handled the data: Using reference gene primer amplification, nucleated cell counts were estimated. The method was immunoSEQ multiplex PCR; TCRdb's version includes in-frame clones alone and lacks a portion of them. The DNA was the basis for D and trimming; V, J and clone size are from that table. The table includes 70,000 to 85,000 clones, about nine tenths detected once. The origin of this receptor is a human donor in a cohort sampled during active COVID-19. The sequenced material came from peripheral blood.

The CDR3 loop reads CASSVGSPEQYF. The CDR3 DNA sequence: TGTGCCAGCAGCGTCGGGTCTCCCGAGCAGTACTTC. V usage is TRBV2 and J usage is TRBJ2-7; D gene uncertain. V shed 6 bases and J shed 6 bases, with 12 bases lying between them. This CDR3 contains 12 residues. Looked up from germline, CDR1 is SNHLY and CDR2 is FYNNEI.